The present entry profiles one T cell receptor (beta chain) with its context. Its antigen is unknown. CDR3 length: 14 amino acids. Germline V gene data show CDR1 as MNHEY and CDR2 as SMNVEV (reference sequence). The J segment lost 6 bases and the V segment lost 2 bases, leaving 6 bases of the junction unmatched. This sample is part of a study of beta chain features in type 1 diabetes. General study results and limits: The study found moderately but significantly shorter TCRB CDR3s in all four CD4+ subsets of Type 1 diabetes patients. Naive, central memory and Treg TCRB repertoires appeared more alike in patients than in healthy donors.

Isolated RNA was reverse transcribed in full, so expressed TCRB transcripts were sequenced. Sequencing was performed with immunoSEQ multiplex PCR; in TCRdb, only in-frame clones are kept and a portion is missing. The sample lists more than 200,000 clones, around 15% seen once, with about 0.085% in the top ten. The rearrangement links TRBV27 to TRBJ2-7; TRBD1 agrees at 8 bases. The sequenced sample was naive CD4+ T cells from blood. The receptor was isolated from a man aged 25 to 40 with type 1 diabetes. The CDR3 reads CASSLLAGTGEQYF. The CDR3 nucleotides are TGTGCCAGCAGTTTACTCGCCGGGACAGGCGAGCAGTACTTC.